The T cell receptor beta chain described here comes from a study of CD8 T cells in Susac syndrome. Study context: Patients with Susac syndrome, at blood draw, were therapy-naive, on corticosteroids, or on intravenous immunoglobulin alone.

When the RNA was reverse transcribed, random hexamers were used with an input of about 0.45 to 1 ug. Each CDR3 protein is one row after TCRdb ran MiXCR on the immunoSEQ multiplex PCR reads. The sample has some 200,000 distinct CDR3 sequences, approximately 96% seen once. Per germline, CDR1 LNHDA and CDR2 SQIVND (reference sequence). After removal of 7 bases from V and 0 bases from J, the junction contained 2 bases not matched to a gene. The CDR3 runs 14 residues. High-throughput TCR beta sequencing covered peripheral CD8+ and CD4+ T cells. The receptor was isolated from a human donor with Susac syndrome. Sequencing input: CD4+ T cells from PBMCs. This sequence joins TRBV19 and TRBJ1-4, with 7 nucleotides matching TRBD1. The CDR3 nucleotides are TGTGCCAGTACCCAGGGGGCAACTAATGAAAAACTGTTTTTT. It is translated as CASTQGATNEKLFF.